This T cell receptor (beta chain) was documented in a study of blood T cell repertoires in COVID-19. Study-wide context: Material from acute and convalescent COVID-19 was sourced from the United States, Italy and Spain. T cells, B-cell-depleted T cells, or PBMCs provided the cDNA or gDNA that served as material.

In the original workflow: Cell counts per sample came from amplifying reference gene primers. Libraries were prepared by immunoSEQ multiplex PCR; TCRdb keeps only in-frame clonotypes and omits some of them. The V and J calls and the clone size are those of that table, but D and trimming were determined from the DNA. The table lists some 58,000 clones, almost 95% of them singletons. Germline lookup yields CDR1 KGHDR and CDR2 SFDVKD. V was clipped by 4 bases and J by 6 bases; unmatched bases: 6. The length of the CDR3 is 14 residues. This clonotype originated in a man in his fifties or sixties with active COVID-19. Sequencing used peripheral blood. The chain has TRBV24-1 and TRBJ1-2; 8 bases match TRBD1. CDR3 DNA: TGTGCCACCAGTGACCGGACAGGGTACGATGGCTACACCTTC. Translation gives CATSDRTGYDGYTF.